This TCR beta chain was found in a study of shared clonotypes between healthy human individuals. The study's findings and limits: Naive CD4 clonotypes overlapped across a handful of donors at around 4.7%.

Donors, healthy HIV-negative adults, lacked recent acute infections or vaccinations. The protocol was immunoSEQ multiplex PCR, while the TCRdb copy is restricted to in-frame clones and leaves out a portion. The sample carries about 2.4 million clones, approximately 90% recorded once. The CDR3 is 15 amino acids. Germline V CDR1 and CDR2: SNHLY, FYNNEI. V was clipped by 7 bases and J by 11 bases, with 24 bases between them. Details on this clone: The antigen remains undetermined.

The sample taken for sequencing was naive CD4+ T cells sorted from blood. The subset was: CD45RA+ positively selected. The genes are TRBV2 and TRBJ2-1; tentatively, D is TRBD1 or TRBD2 (6 bases each). The receptor was isolated from a young man in good health. The CDR3: CASIVGGAGQKKQFF. The CDR3 bases are TGTGCCAGCATCGTGGGGGGCGCGGGACAAAAGAAGCAGTTCTTC.